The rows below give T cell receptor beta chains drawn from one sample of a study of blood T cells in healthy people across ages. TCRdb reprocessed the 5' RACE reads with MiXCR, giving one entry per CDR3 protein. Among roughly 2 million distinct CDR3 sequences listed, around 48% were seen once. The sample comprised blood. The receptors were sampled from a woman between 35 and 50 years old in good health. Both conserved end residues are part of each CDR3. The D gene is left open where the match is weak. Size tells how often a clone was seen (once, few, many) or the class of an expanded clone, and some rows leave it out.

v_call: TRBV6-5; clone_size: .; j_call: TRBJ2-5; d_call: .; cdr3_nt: .; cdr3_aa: CASSSSTSGGPKTQYF
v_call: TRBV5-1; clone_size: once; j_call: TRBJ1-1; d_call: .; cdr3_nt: TGCGCCAGCAGGTTAATAACGGGGAACACTGAAGCTTTCTTT; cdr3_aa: CASRLITGNTEAFF
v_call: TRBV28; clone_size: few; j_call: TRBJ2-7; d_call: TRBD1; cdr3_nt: TGTGCCAGCAGTCTCCCCGGACAGGGATTCTACGAGCAGTACTTC; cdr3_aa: CASSLPGQGFYEQYF
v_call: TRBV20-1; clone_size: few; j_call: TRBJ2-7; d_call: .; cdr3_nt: TGCAGTGCAGAGAGGGACGGGTCCTACGAGCAGTACTTC; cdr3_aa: CSAERDGSYEQYF
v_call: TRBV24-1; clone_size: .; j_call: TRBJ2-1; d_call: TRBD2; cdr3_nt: TGTGCCACCGGGGGGGGTGTCGATGAGCAGTTCTTC; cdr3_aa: CATGGGVDEQFF
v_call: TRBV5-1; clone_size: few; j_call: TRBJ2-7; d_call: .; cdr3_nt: TGCGCCAGCAGCTTCGACGGTGGGACCGAGCAGTACTTC; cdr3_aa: CASSFDGGTEQYF
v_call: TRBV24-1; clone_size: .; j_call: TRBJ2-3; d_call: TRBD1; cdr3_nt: TGTGCCACCAAGGACAGGGGGACAGATACGCAGTATTTT; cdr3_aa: CATKDRGTDTQYF
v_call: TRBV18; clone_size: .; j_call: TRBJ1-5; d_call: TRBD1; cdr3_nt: TGTGCCAGCTCACCCCAGGGGGGGGCGGATCAGCCCCAGCATTTT; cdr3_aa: CASSPQGGADQPQHF
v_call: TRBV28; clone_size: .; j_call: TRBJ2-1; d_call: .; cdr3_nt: TGTGCCAGCATCCCCGAGGGGCGTGAGGATGAGCAGTTCTTC; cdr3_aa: CASIPEGREDEQFF
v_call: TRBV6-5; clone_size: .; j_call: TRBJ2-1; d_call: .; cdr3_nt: TGTGCCAGCAGCCACGGACACTACAATGAGCAGTTCTTC; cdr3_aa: CASSHGHYNEQFF
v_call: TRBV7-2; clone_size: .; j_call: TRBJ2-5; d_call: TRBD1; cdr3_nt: TGTGCCAGCAGCACCCGACAGGGGGCATGGGCTAATGAGCAGTACTTC; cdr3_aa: CASSTRQGAWANEQYF
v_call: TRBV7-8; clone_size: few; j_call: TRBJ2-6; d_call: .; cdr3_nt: TGTGCCAGCAGCTTTAATATCGGTTTAAACTCTGGGGCCAACGTCCTGACTTTC; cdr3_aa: CASSFNIGLNSGANVLTF
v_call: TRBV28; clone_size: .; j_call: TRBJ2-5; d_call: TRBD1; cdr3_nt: TGTGCCAGCAGACAGGGGGCGACGGAGACCCAGTACTTC; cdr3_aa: CASRQGATETQYF
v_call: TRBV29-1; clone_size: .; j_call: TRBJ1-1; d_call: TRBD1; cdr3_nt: TGCAGCGCCTCAGGGGGAGAGAACACTGAAGCTTTCTTT; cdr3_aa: CSASGGENTEAFF
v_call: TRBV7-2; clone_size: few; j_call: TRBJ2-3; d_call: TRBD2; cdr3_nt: TGTGCCAGCAGCTTAGGGGGACTAGCAAGCACAGATACGCAGTATTTT; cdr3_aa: CASSLGGLASTDTQYF
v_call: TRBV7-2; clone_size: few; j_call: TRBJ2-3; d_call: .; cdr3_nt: TGTGCCAGCAGCCTTAATTTACTGACGGGTACGCAGTATTTT; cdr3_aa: CASSLNLLTGTQYF
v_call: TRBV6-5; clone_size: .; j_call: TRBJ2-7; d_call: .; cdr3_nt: TGTGCCAGCAGTTACTCTGGAGGCGCAGGGTTCGAGCAGTACTTC; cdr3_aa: CASSYSGGAGFEQYF
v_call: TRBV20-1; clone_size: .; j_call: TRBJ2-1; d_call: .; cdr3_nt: TGCAGTGCTAGTCGGGACTCGACTTACAATGAGCAGTTCTTC; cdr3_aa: CSASRDSTYNEQFF
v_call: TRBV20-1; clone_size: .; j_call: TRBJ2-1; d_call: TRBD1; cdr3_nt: TGCAGTGCTAGCTTGGGACAGGGGTATGAGCAGTTCTTC; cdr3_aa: CSASLGQGYEQFF
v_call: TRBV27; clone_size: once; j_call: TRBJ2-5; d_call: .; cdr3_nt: TGTGCCAGCAGTTTATCGCCCCAGGGTCGCGGGACCCAGTACTTC; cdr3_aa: CASSLSPQGRGTQYF
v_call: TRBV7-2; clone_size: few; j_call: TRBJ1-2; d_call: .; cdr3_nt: TGTGCCAGCAGCTTAGTCGTACGGACTAACTATGGCTACACCTTC; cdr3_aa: CASSLVVRTNYGYTF
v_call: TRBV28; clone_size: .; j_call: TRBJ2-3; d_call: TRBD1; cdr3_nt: TGTGCCAGCAAACGACAGGGGAACACAGATACGCAGTATTTT; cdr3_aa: CASKRQGNTDTQYF
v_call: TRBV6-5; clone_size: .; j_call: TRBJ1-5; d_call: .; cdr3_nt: TGTGTCAGCAAGTCCCGAGATCAGCCCCAGCATTTT; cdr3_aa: CVSKSRDQPQHF
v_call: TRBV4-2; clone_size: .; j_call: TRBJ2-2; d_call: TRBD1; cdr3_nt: TGTGCCAGCAGCCAAGAGGGGACAGATCTCGGGGAGCTGTTTTTT; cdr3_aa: CASSQEGTDLGELFF
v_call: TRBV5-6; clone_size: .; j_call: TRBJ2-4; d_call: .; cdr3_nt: TGTGCCAGCAGCCGCCCCGGGCCGAAAGTAAACATTCAGTACTTC; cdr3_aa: CASSRPGPKVNIQYF
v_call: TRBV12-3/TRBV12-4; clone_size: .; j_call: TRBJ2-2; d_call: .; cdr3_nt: TGTGCCAGCAGTCCGACTATCCCCGGGGAGCTGTTTTTT; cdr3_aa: CASSPTIPGELFF
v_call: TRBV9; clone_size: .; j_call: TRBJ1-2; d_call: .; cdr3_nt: TGTGCCAGCAGCGTAGGGTTCCAGGGAGGCTACACCTTC; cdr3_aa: CASSVGFQGGYTF
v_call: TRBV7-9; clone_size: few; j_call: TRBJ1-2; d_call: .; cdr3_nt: TGTGCCAGCAGCTTCGGAACCTATAACTATGGCTACACCTTC; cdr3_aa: CASSFGTYNYGYTF
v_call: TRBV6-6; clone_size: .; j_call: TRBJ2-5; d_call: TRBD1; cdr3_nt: TGTGCCAGCAGTTTAACAGGGGTCACGGAGACCCAGTACTTC; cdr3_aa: CASSLTGVTETQYF
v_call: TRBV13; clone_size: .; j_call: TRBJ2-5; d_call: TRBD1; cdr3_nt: TGTGCCAGCAGCTTAGGAGGGACAGGTAGAGAGACCCAGTACTTC; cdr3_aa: CASSLGGTGRETQYF
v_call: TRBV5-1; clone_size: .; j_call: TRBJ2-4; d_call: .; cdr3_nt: TGCGCCAGCAGCTTGCCGCAGGAAAACATTCAGTACTTC; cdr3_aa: CASSLPQENIQYF
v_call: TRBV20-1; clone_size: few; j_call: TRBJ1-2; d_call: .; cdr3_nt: TGCAGTGCTAGACAGGGCGTCGGTGGCTACACCTTC; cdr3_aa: CSARQGVGGYTF
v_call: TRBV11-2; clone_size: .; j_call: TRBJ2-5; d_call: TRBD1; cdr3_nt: TGTGCCAGCAGCTTGTCACCAGGGGGACGTCTTAAAGAGACCCAGTACTTC; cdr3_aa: CASSLSPGGRLKETQYF
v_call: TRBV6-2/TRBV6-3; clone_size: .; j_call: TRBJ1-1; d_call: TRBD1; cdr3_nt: TGTGCCAGCAGTTACAGTGGACAGGAGGACACTGAAGCTTTCTTT; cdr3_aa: CASSYSGQEDTEAFF
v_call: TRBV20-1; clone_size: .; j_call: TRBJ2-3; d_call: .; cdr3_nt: TGCAGTGCTCCCGGCAGGGCGTCGGATACGCAGTATTTT; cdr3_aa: CSAPGRASDTQYF
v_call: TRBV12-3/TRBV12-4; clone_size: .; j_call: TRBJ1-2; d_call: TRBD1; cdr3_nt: TGTGCCAGCAGTGCTTTAAACCGACAGGGCAGGGACTATGGCTACACCTTC; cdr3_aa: CASSALNRQGRDYGYTF
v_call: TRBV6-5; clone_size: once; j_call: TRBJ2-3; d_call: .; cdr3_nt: TGTGCCAGCAGTTCCCATGGCGGAAACACAGATACGCAGTATTTT; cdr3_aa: CASSSHGGNTDTQYF
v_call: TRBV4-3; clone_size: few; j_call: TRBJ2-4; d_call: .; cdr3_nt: TGCGCCAGCAGCCAAGTGTGGGCGGGGCGGGGGCTGCGAGCCAAAAACATTCAGTACTTC; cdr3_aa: CASSQVWAGRGLRAKNIQYF
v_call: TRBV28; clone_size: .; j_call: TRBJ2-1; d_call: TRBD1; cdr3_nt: TGTGCCAGCAGTACATGGACAGGGGCCAATGAGCAGTTCTTC; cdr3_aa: CASSTWTGANEQFF
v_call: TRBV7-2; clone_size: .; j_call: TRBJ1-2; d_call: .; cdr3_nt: TGTGCCAGCATCTCCGAACCCGCGTACTATGGCTACACCTTC; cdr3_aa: CASISEPAYYGYTF
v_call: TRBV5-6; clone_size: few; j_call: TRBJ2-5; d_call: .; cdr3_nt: TGTGCCAGCAGCTTGAGCAGGGGCCCAGAGACCCAGTACTTC; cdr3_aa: CASSLSRGPETQYF
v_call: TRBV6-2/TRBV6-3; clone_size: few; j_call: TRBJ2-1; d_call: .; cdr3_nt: TGTGCCAGCAGCCTACCCGGCGGGGCGAGAGATAATGAGCAGTTCTTC; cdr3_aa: CASSLPGGARDNEQFF
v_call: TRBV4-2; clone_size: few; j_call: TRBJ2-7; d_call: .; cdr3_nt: TGTGCCAGCAGCCCACGCGGTGATGGGGAGCAGTACTTC; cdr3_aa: CASSPRGDGEQYF
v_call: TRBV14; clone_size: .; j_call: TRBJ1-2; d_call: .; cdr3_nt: TGTGCCAGCGATCCAGTGGGCACCAACTATGGCTACACCTTC; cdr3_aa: CASDPVGTNYGYTF
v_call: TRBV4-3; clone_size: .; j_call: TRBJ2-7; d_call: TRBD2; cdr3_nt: TGCGCCAGCAGCCAGGGTAGCGGGGGGCCCTACGAGCAGTACTTC; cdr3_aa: CASSQGSGGPYEQYF
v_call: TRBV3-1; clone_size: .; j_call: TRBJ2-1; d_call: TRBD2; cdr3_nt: TGTGCCAGCAGCCAAGTCCTAGCGGGAGAGCAGTTCTTC; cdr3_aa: CASSQVLAGEQFF